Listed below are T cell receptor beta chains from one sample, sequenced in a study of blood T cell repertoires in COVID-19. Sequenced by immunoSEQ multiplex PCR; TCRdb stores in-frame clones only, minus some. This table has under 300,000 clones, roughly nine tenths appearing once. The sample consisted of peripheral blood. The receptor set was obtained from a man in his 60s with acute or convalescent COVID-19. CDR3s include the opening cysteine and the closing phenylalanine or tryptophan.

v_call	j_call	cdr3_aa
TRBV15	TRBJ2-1	CATSSGQGGGDEQFF
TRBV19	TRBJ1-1	CASSPLGGGTEAFF
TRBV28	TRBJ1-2	CASRFASLQGGYTF
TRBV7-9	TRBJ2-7	CASSLAALIVEGKNYEQYF
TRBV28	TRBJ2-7	CASSVIAGERSRSYEQYF
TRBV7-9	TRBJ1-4	CASSLGQLEEKLFF
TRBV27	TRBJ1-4	CASSPGQVNEKLFF
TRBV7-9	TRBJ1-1	CASSLERDRATEAFF
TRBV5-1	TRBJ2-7	CASSLSPNYEQYF
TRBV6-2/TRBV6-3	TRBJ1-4	CASSYPGGKREKLFF
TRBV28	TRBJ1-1	CASSPWSGGTEAFF
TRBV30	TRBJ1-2	CAGFPIRGAHGYTF
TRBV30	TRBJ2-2	CAWSGDWNTGELFF
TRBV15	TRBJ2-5	CATSRDREETQYF
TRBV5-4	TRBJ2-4	CASSLALGVAKNIQYF
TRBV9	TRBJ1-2	CASSVESDGYTF
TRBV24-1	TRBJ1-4	CATSDSSGTGVVKLFF
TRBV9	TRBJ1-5	CASSGGQGLLQPQHF
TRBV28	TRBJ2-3	CASSRQGADTQYF
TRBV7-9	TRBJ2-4	CASSPESNIQYF
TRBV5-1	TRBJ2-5	CASKDTGGQETQYF
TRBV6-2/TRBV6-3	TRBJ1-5	CASSYGTGSFQPQHF
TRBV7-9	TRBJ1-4	CASSLVREVGEKLFF
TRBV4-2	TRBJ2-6	CASSQVTGSSSGANVLTF
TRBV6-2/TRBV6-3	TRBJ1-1	CASSYTVNTEAFF
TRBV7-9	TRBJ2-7	CASSKKGLAGGKEEQYF
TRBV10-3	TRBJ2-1	CATRDRGPQGEQFF
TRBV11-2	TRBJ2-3	CASSFPDSRRTDTQYF
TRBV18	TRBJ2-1	CASSPGLAGVGNEQFF
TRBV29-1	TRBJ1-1	CSAGPENTEAFF
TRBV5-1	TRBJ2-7	CASSLATGYEQYF
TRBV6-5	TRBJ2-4	CASSRGRRGENIQYF
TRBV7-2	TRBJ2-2	CASSLGQVGTGELFF
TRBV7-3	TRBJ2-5	CASSSGTSGRRGEETQYF
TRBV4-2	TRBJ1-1	CASSQGRGKAFF
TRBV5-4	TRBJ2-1	CASSGFGVLNEQFF
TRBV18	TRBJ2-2	CASSPDRANTGELFF
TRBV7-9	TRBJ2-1	CASSTTLAGYNEQFF
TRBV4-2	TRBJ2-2	CASSQDPEGTGELFF
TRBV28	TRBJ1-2	CATPGAQYGGYTF
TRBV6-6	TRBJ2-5	CASSPPGGTVGQETQYF
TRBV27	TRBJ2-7	CASSLVGGGLAGSSYEQYF
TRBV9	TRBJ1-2	CASSGGRDGRAGGYTF
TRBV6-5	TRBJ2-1	CASSSPRYNEQFF
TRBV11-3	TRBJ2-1	CASSLGTVSLNEQFF
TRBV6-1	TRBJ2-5	CASSEMGQGGETQYF
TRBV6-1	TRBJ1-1	CASSEDGPTEAFF
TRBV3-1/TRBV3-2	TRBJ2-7	CASSQDYAGSFSYEQYF